The 13 T cell receptor beta chains reported below all come from one sample, sequenced in a study of cytomegalovirus exposure and HLA in healthy donors. 13 Jbeta primers and 60 Vbeta primers were used for the PCR. Clones were sequenced by immunoSEQ multiplex PCR, and TCRdb holds only the in-frame ones, with some missing. The table records about 120,000 clones, around two thirds of them present only once. Sequencing input: PBMCs. These receptor sequences come from a woman between 40 and 50 years old in good health and CMV-seropositive.

This clone was seen a handful of times. The chain couples TRBV6-6 to TRBJ1-2; possible D gene TRBD1, 5 bases. The V end was cut by 6 bases, the J end by 4 bases, with 18 bases between. Germline V gene lookup returns CDR1 MNHNY and CDR2 SVGAGI (reference sequence). This CDR3 has 15 residues. CDR3 nucleotides: TGTGCCAGCAGGCAAGGTTCGGGGGTCCCCTATGGCTACACCTTC. Protein: CASRQGSGVPYGYTF.

The V gene is TRBV5-1, the J gene TRBJ1-1; TRBD1 matches at 8 bases. The CDR3 consists of 16 residues. J gave up 3 bases and V 0 bases, and 7 bases lay outside the gene matches. CDR1 and CDR2 from the germline V gene are SGHRS and YFSETQ. The chain's CDR3 is CASSLAGGQVYTEAFF. CDR3 DNA: TGCGCCAGCAGCTTGGCCGGGGGACAGGTCTACACTGAAGCTTTCTTT.

V usage is TRBV5-6 and J usage is TRBJ2-7; 13 bases agree with TRBD2. Germline CDR1 and CDR2: SGHDT and YYEEEE. Losses at the gene ends were 3 bases for V and 5 bases for J; bases not matched to a gene: 8. The CDR3 loop spans 16 amino acids. CDR3 bases: TGTGCCAGCAGCTCCTGGACTAGCGGGAGCATCCACGAGCAGTACTTC. It is translated as CASSSWTSGSIHEQYF.

This clone came up a few times. The chain joins TRBV18 to TRBJ1-3, with unresolved D. The CDR3 has 13 amino acids. Germline values: CDR1 KGHSH, CDR2 LQKENI. The V end was cut by 2 bases, the J end by 1 base, with 3 bases between. CDR3 nucleotide sequence: TGTGCCAGCTCACCATCATCTGGAAACACCATATATTTT. Translated, it gives CASSPSSGNTIYF.

The chain links TRBV6-5 to TRBJ1-3; 7 bases line up with TRBD1. Germline V gene sequence: CDR1 MNHEY, CDR2 SVGAGI. This CDR3 region has 14 residues. V was pared by 6 bases and J by 2 bases, with 4 bases of the junction left unmatched. The CDR3 sequence is CASRGQGAGNTIYF. The CDR3 DNA is TGTGCCAGCAGAGGCCAGGGGGCTGGAAACACCATATATTTT.

About this clone itself: This same CDR3 is encoded by further DNA sequences in the sample. This chain joins TRBV27 and TRBJ2-1; 8 nucleotides agree with TRBD2. V shed 5 bases and J 4 bases; nucleotides not matched to a gene: 4. The CDR3 is made up of 14 amino acids. In germline, CDR1 is MNHEY, CDR2 SMNVEV (reference sequence). The DNA of the CDR3 is TGTGCCAGCAGTGAGCGGGAGCGGTACAATGAGCAGTTCTTC. Its translation: CASSERERYNEQFF.

The V and J genes are TRBV19 and TRBJ2-2; TRBD1 is a possible D gene (6 bases). There are 17 residues in the CDR3. Trimming took off 2 bases at V and 2 bases at J, with 15 bases between the two ends. Germline lookup yields CDR1 LNHDA and CDR2 SQIVND (reference sequence). CDR3 amino acids: CASSISLGASNTGELFF. The CDR3 nucleotides read TGTGCCAGTAGTATATCATTGGGGGCTAGCAACACCGGGGAGCTGTTTTTT.

The rearrangement links TRBV4-1 to TRBJ1-4; TRBD1 matches 7 bases. Germline V lookup: CDR1 MGHRA, CDR2 YSYEKL. This CDR3 has 19 amino acids. The ends lost 6 bases at V and 4 bases at J; junction bases unmatched: 20. CDR3 in DNA: TGCGCCAGCAGTCGATCAATAACCTCATGGACAGGTATTAATGAAAAACTGTTTTTT. Its protein product is CASSRSITSWTGINEKLFF.

This chain links TRBV19 with TRBJ1-1, with D uncertain. CDR3 length: 14 amino acids. V lost 6 bases and J 3 bases, leaving 14 bases between the germline ends. The germline CDR1 and CDR2 sequences are LNHDA and SQIVND (reference sequence). CDR3 bases: TGTGCCAGTAGGCGGAATGGTTTTGACACTGAAGCTTTCTTT. Translated, it gives CASRRNGFDTEAFF.

The chain joins TRBV2 to TRBJ2-1; D gene unclear. This CDR3 has 11 amino acids. V was pared by 8 bases and J by 6 bases, with 8 bases between. Germline V gives CDR1 SNHLY, CDR2 FYNNEI. CDR3 sequence (DNA): TGTGCCAGCTTTCGTTCCAATGAGCAGTTCTTC. It codes for CASFRSNEQFF.

This clone occurred a few times. This chain links TRBV5-1 with TRBJ2-1; 9 bases map to TRBD2. CDR1 and CDR2 from the germline V gene are SGHRS and YFSETQ. The CDR3 loop spans 18 amino acids. With 6 bases clipped from V and 2 bases from J, the junction kept 15 bases outside the gene matches. CDR3 sequence reads: CASTSKRSAGGPYNEQFF. CDR3 sequence (DNA): TGCGCCAGCACATCAAAGAGATCGGCGGGAGGGCCCTACAATGAGCAGTTCTTC.

This clone was found a few times. Other DNA sequences in the same sample also yield this CDR3. The chain joins TRBV4-1 to TRBJ2-7, with 12 bases that match TRBD1. Germline V gene sequence: CDR1 MGHRA, CDR2 YSYEKL. This CDR3 has 15 residues. V lost 2 bases, J lost 7 bases, and 6 bases stayed unmatched. The chain's CDR3 is CASSQLGQGAREQYF. DNA of the CDR3: TGCGCCAGCAGCCAATTGGGACAGGGGGCGCGGGAGCAGTACTTC.

This clone was seen only a few times. The gene calls are TRBV28 and TRBJ1-5, with 8 nucleotides matching TRBD1. This CDR3 comprises 17 residues. CDR1 is MDHEN, CDR2 SYDVKM, per germline. Trimming cost V 7 bases and J 0 bases; bases outside gene matches: 11. The CDR3 sequence is CASTRQGIRYSNQPQHF. The CDR3 region has the DNA TGTGCCAGCACCAGACAGGGGATACGATATAGCAATCAGCCCCAGCATTTT.